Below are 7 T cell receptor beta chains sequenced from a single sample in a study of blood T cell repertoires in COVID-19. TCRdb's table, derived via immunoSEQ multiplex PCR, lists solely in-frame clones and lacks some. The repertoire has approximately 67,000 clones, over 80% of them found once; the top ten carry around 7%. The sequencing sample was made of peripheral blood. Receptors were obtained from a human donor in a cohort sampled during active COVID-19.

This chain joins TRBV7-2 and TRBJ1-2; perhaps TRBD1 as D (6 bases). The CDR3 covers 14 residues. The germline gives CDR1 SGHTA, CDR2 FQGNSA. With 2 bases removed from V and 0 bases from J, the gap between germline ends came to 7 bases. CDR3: CASSLTGTNYGYTF. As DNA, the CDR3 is TGTGCCAGCAGCTTAACAGGGACTAACTATGGCTACACCTTC. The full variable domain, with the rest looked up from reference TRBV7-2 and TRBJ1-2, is GAGVSQSPSNKVTEKGKDVELRCDPISGHTALYWYRQSLGQGLEFLIYFQGNSAPDKSGLPSDRFSAERTGGSVSTLTIQRTQQEDSAVYLCASSLTGTNYGYTFGSGTRLTVV.

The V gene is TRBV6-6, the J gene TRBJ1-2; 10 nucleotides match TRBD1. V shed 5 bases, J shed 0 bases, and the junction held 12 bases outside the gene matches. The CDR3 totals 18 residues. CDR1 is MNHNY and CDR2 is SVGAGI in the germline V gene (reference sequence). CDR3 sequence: CASSLLGQGNPANYGYTF. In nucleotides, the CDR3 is TGTGCCAGCAGTCTCCTGGGACAGGGGAACCCAGCTAACTATGGCTACACCTTC.

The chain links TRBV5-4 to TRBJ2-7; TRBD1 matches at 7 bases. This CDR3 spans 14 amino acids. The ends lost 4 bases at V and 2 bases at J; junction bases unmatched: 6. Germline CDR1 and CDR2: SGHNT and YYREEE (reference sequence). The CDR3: CASSATGSPYEQYF. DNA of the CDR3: TGTGCCAGCAGCGCGACAGGGTCCCCCTACGAGCAGTACTTC.

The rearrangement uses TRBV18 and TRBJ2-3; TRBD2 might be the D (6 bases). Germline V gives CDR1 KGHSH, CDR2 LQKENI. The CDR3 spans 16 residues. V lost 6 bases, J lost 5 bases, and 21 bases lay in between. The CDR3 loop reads CASSPGGAGQVDTQYF. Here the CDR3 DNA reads TGTGCCAGCTCGCCCGGAGGGGCGGGCCAGGTAGATACGCAGTATTTT.

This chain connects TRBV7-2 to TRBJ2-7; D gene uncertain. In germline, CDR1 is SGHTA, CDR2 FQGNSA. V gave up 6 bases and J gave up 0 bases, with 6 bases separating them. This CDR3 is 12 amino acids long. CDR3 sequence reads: CASSELSYEQYF. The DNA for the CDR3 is TGTGCCAGCAGTGAACTCTCCTACGAGCAGTACTTC.

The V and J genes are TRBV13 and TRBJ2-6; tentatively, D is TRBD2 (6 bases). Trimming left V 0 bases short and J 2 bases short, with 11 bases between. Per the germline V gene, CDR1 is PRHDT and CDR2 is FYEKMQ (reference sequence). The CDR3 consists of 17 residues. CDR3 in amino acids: CASSLGRGGTGANVLTF. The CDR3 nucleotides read TGTGCCAGCAGCTTAGGCCGGGGAGGAACTGGGGCCAACGTCCTGACTTTC.

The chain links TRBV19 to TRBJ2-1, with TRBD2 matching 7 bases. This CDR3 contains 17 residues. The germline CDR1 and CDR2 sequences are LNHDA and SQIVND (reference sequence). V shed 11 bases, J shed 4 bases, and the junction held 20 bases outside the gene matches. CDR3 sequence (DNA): TGTGCCTCCCGGGGGGAAGGCACGCGGGAGCGGTACAATGAGCAGTTCTTC. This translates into CASRGEGTRERYNEQFF.